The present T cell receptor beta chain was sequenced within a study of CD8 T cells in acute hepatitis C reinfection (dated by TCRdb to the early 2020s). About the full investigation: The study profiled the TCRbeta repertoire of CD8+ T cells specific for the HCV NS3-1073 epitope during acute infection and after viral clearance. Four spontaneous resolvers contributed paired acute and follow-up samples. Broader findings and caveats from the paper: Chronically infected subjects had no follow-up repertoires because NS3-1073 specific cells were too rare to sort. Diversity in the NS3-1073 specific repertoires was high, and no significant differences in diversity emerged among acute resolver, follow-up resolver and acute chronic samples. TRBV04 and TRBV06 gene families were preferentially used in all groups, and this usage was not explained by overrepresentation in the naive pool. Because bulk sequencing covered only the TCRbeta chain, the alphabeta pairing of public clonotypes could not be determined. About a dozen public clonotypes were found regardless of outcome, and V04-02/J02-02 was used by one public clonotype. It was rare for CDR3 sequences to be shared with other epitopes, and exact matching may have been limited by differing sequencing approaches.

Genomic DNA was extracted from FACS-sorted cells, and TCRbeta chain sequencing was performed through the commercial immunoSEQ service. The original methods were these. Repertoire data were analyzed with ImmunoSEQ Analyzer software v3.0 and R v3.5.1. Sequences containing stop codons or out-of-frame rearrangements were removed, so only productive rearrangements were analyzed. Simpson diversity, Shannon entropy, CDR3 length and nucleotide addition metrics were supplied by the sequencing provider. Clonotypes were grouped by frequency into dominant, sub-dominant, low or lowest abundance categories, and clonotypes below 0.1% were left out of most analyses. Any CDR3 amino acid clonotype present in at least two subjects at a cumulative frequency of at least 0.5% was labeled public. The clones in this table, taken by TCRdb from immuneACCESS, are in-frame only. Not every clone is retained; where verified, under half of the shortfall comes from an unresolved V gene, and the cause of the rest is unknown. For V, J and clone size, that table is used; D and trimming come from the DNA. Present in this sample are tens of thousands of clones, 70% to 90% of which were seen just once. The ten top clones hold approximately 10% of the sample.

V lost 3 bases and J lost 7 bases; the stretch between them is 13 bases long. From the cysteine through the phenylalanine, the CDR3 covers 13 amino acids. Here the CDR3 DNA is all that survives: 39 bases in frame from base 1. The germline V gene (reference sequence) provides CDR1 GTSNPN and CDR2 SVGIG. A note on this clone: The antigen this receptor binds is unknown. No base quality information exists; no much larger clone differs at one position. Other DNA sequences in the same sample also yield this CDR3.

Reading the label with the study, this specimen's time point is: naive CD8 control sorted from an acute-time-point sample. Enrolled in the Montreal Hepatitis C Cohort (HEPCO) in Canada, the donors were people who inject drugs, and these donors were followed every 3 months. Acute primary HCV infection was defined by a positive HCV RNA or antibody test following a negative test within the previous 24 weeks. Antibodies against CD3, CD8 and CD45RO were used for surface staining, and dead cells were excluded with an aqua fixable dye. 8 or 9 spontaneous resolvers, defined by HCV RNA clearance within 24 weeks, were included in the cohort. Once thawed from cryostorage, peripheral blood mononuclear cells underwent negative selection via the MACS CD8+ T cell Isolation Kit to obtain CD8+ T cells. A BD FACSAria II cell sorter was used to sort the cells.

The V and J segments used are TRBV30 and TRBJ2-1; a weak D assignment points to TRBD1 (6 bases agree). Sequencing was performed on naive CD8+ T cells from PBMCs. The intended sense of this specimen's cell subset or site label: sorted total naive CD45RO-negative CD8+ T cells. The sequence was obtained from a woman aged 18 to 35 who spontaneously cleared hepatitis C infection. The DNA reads TGTGCCTGGAGCATCGACAGGAGGAATGAGCAGTTCTTC. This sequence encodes CAWSIDRRNEQFF.